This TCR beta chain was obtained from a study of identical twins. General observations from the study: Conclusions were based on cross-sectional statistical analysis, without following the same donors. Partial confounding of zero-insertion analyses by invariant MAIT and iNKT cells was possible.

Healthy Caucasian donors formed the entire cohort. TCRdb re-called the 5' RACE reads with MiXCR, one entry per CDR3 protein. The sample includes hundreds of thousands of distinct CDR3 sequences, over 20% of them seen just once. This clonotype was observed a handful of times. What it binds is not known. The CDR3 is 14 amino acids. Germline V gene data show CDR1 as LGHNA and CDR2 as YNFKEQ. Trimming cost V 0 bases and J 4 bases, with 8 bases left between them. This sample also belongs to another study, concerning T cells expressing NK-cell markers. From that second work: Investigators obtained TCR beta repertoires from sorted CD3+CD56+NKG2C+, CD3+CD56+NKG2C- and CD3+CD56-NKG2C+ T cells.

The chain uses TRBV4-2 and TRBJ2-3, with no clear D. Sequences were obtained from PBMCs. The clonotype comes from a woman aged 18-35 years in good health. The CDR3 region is CASSQDRSADTQYF. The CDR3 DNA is TGTGCCAGCAGCCAAGATCGCTCTGCAGATACGCAGTATTTT.